The 23 T cell receptor beta chains in this list originate from one sample, sequenced in a study of cytomegalovirus exposure and HLA in healthy donors. With 60 Vbeta and 13 Jbeta primers, the PCR was carried out. Sequenced by immunoSEQ multiplex PCR; TCRdb stores in-frame clones only, minus some. The profile shows about 180,000 clones, approximately 77% of them singletons. Sequencing was performed on PBMCs. The receptors were gathered from a female donor in good health and CMV-seronegative.

The V and J genes are TRBV18 and TRBJ1-1; 8 nucleotides line up with TRBD1. The germline V gene encodes CDR1 KGHSH and CDR2 LQKENI. Trimming cost V 5 bases and J 4 bases; bases outside gene matches: 6. The CDR3 runs 14 residues. CDR3 DNA: TGTGCCAGCTCATCGGGACAGGCGGCCACTGAAGCTTTCTTT. As protein: CASSSGQAATEAFF.

The J gene is TRBJ2-1, the V gene TRBV7-2; a weak D match, TRBD1 (5 bases). Trimming cost V 1 base and J 8 bases, with 21 bases left between them. The CDR3 totals 17 residues. In germline, CDR1 is SGHTA, CDR2 FQGNSA. CDR3 bases: TGTGCCAGCAGCTTAGTAGTCGGGCAGGGTCGCTGGGATGAGCAGTTCTTC. The encoded protein is CASSLVVGQGRWDEQFF.

This clone turned up a few times. V gene TRBV30 combines with J gene TRBJ1-1; TRBD1 might be the D (5 bases). The CDR3 has 17 amino acids. The germline V gene encodes CDR1 GTSNPN and CDR2 SVGIG (reference sequence). V lost 4 bases and J lost 5, with 26 bases in between. The DNA of the CDR3 is TGTGCCTGGACTTACCGGGCCCGGGCCAACAGGAAGACTGAAGCTTTCTTT. Its protein product is CAWTYRARANRKTEAFF.

This chain uses TRBV4-2 with TRBJ1-2; 10 bases fit TRBD1. V lost 2 bases and J lost 7; bases outside the gene matches: 7. The CDR3 covers 15 residues. From germline, CDR1 is LGHNA and CDR2 YNFKEQ. CDR3 nucleotides: TGTGCCAGCAGCCAACGCTGGGACAGGGGCACTGGCTACACCTTC. Protein sequence: CASSQRWDRGTGYTF.

The V and J genes are TRBV18 and TRBJ2-5; TRBD1 agrees at 7 bases. CDR3 length: 15 amino acids. The trim removed 1 base at V and 1 base at J, leaving 3 bases unmatched. Germline V CDR1 and CDR2: KGHSH, LQKENI. CDR3 DNA sequence: TGTGCCAGCTCACCACTAAGGGACAGCCAAGAGACCCAGTACTTC. Translation: CASSPLRDSQETQYF.

The genes are TRBV6-6 and TRBJ2-7, with D possibly matching TRBD1 (6 bases). The length of the CDR3 is 13 residues. The V gene lost 6 bases and the J gene lost 3 bases, with 12 bases spanning the gap. Germline CDR1 is MNHNY and CDR2 is SVGAGI (reference sequence). The CDR3 loop is CASSKNRVYEQYF. CDR3 in DNA: TGTGCCAGCAGCAAGAACAGGGTCTACGAGCAGTACTTC.

The V call is TRBV5-3, the J call TRBJ2-7; 9 positions match TRBD1. TRBV5-3 belongs to the ORF category, with a function that is uncertain. This CDR3 is built from 17 residues. Trimming took 0 bases from V and 3 from J; bases not matched to a gene: 10. DNA for the CDR3: TGTGCCAGAAGCTTGGTTGTCCGGGACAGGGTTTACTACGAGCAGTACTTC. It yields the protein CARSLVVRDRVYYEQYF.

The chain uses TRBV7-3 and TRBJ2-2; D uncertain. The V gene's germline CDR1 is SGHTA and CDR2 FQGTGA. V was clipped by 5 bases and J by 4 bases, with 14 bases between them. The CDR3 extends over 15 amino acids. CDR3 in DNA: TGTGCCAGCAGCATGACTGGCCCGGGCACCGGGGAGCTGTTTTTT. Its protein is CASSMTGPGTGELFF.

V is TRBV7-2 and J is TRBJ1-1; a possible D gene is TRBD1 (6 bases). The CDR3 extends over 14 amino acids. Germline CDR1 SGHTA, CDR2 FQGNSA. V was shortened by 4 bases and J by 6 bases, with 15 bases between the two germline ends. CDR3 region: CASSSLGGAAEAFF. The CDR3 coding sequence is TGTGCCAGCAGCTCACTCGGGGGGGCCGCTGAAGCTTTCTTT.

The V call is TRBV6-1, the J call TRBJ1-5, with a weak D call TRBD1 (6 bases). Germline CDR1 reads MNHNS; CDR2 reads SASEGT. Trimming took 2 bases from V and 9 from J, leaving 17 bases between them. The CDR3 sequence is 15 residues long. CDR3 sequence: CASSELNRAPGPQHF. The CDR3 nucleotides are TGTGCCAGCAGTGAACTTAACAGGGCCCCCGGGCCCCAGCATTTT.

V gene TRBV15 combines with J gene TRBJ2-2; 13 bases map to TRBD2. J lost 7 bases, V lost 0 bases, and 14 bases had no gene match. Germline loops: CDR1 LNHNV, CDR2 YYDKDF (reference sequence). The CDR3 sequence is 20 residues long. For the CDR3, the DNA is TGTGCCACCAGCAGAGAGCGCGGGACTAGCGGGACCTACAGGGGCGGGGAGCTGTTTTTT. The encoded protein is CATSRERGTSGTYRGGELFF.

J is TRBJ2-2 and V is TRBV7-3, with 14 bases matching TRBD2. The CDR3 is 17 amino acids. Germline loops: CDR1 SGHTA, CDR2 FQGTGA. Trimming at V came to 3 bases and at J to 4 bases, leaving 4 bases not matched to a gene. The CDR3 loop is CASSFRGLAGGTGELFF. CDR3 nucleotide sequence: TGTGCCAGCAGCTTCCGAGGACTAGCGGGAGGCACCGGGGAGCTGTTTTTT.

The V gene is TRBV7-2, the J gene TRBJ1-4; TRBD1 matches 9 bases. Germline values: CDR1 SGHTA, CDR2 FQGNSA. The CDR3 is 14 residues long. After removal of 6 bases from V and 7 bases from J, the junction contained 6 bases not matched to a gene. CDR3 bases: TGTGCCAGCAGGTCTCGGGACAGGGTTGAAAAACTGTTTTTT. This gives the protein CASRSRDRVEKLFF.

This sequence joins TRBV5-1 and TRBJ2-1; D perhaps matches TRBD2 (6 bases). This CDR3 has 15 amino acids. In germline, CDR1 is SGHRS, CDR2 YFSETQ. V lost 0 bases and J 5 bases, leaving 12 bases between the germline ends. Here the CDR3 reads CASSLAGKRDNEQFF. CDR3 nucleotide sequence: TGCGCCAGCAGCTTGGCCGGCAAGCGGGACAATGAGCAGTTCTTC.

This clone has just a few counts. The chain uses TRBV30 and TRBJ2-5; TRBD1 might be the D (5 bases). Trimming removed 0 bases at V and 3 bases at J, with 8 bases between. There are 13 residues in the CDR3. CDR1 and CDR2 (germline): GTSNPN, SVGIG (reference sequence). As DNA, the CDR3 is TGTGCCTGGAGTGTAACAGGCAAAGAGACCCAGTACTTC. Its translation is CAWSVTGKETQYF.

This chain uses TRBV15 with TRBJ2-7, with D possibly being TRBD1 (6 bases). CDR1 and CDR2 from the germline V gene are LNHNV and YYDKDF (reference sequence). Trimming pared 6 bases from V and 5 bases from J, leaving 14 bases between. The CDR3 is made up of 13 amino acids. The CDR3 region has the DNA TGTGCCACCAGGGACAGCCCTCACCACGAGCAGTACTTC. Its protein product is CATRDSPHHEQYF.

This clone was seen just once. The chain joins TRBV21-1 to TRBJ2-2; TRBD1 is the table's D call and was not checked against the DNA. TRBV21-1 is a pseudogene locus. The CDR3 totals 11 residues. The CDR3 reads CASSKARELFF. DNA for the CDR3: TGTGCCAGCAGCAAGGCCCGGGAGCTGTTTTTT.

This clone has more than one count but fewer than ten. The V call is TRBV11-3, the J call TRBJ2-7; perhaps TRBD1 as D (6 bases). Per germline, CDR1 SGHNT and CDR2 YENEEA. The CDR3 is made up of 13 amino acids. The V end lost 5 bases, the J end lost 6 bases, and 14 bases lay between the germline ends. The CDR3 reads CASSPDRLSEQYF. The CDR3 DNA is TGTGCCAGCAGCCCAGACAGGCTGTCCGAGCAGTACTTC.

The V and J genes are TRBV30 and TRBJ1-4; the D gene is possibly TRBD1 (6 bases). The CDR3 loop spans 11 amino acids. The germline gives CDR1 GTSNPN, CDR2 SVGIG (reference sequence). The V end was cut by 6 bases, the J end by 12 bases, with 14 bases between. CDR3 nucleotides: TGTGCCTGCAATTCAGCAGGGGAACTGTTTTTT. Translating gives CACNSAGELFF.

V is TRBV7-2 and J is TRBJ2-1, with 8 positions matching TRBD2. This CDR3 comprises 17 residues. Germline-derived CDR1 and CDR2 are SGHTA and FQGNSA. V was pared by 7 bases and J by 0 bases, with 11 bases of the junction left unmatched. The CDR3 here is CASTSGGGRSSYNEQFF. DNA of the CDR3: TGTGCCAGCACCTCGGGGGGGGGCAGGAGCTCCTACAATGAGCAGTTCTTC.

This chain joins TRBV7-2 and TRBJ2-3; TRBD1 matches 8 bases. This CDR3 region has 14 residues. Per germline, CDR1 SGHTA and CDR2 FQGNSA. With V trimmed by 5 bases and J by 5 bases, 6 bases remained unmatched. CDR3 loop: CASSRDRRIDTQYF. The CDR3 bases are TGTGCCAGCAGCCGGGACAGGAGGATAGATACGCAGTATTTT.

The rearrangement joins TRBV5-1 to TRBJ2-1; no clear D. With 2 bases removed from V and 3 bases from J, the gap between germline ends came to 6 bases. The CDR3 runs 13 residues. The germline V gene has CDR1 SGHRS and CDR2 YFSETQ. This CDR3 reads CASSFLYYNEQFF. CDR3 DNA: TGCGCCAGCAGCTTTTTGTACTACAATGAGCAGTTCTTC.

The chain combines TRBV6-4 with TRBJ1-5; TRBD1 might be the D (6 bases). Germline assignment: CDR1 MRHNA and CDR2 SNTAGT. The CDR3 has 13 residues. The V and J ends lost 6 bases and 3 bases respectively, with 9 bases between them. Written as DNA, the CDR3 is TGTGCCAGCAGCCGGACAGTCAATCAGCCCCAGCATTTT. Translation gives CASSRTVNQPQHF.